This T cell receptor beta chain was sequenced in a study of post-analysis software for immune sequencing data. Overall study findings and caveats: Significantly decreased normalized Chao1 diversity was recorded for multiple sclerosis patients relative to controls. Strong co-clustering by F measure was evident for samples that had been prepared in the same batch. TRBV5-6, TRBV5-1 and TRBV20-1 were among several TRBV segments more frequent in patients than controls.

There are 11 residues in the CDR3. V dropped 2 bases and J dropped 10 bases, with 8 bases sitting between them. The germline V gene has CDR1 SEHNR and CDR2 FQNEAQ (reference sequence). Included in the TCR beta cDNA libraries were unique molecular identifiers. TCRdb redid the calling of the PCR reads with MiXCR, one entry per CDR3 protein. The table shows approximately 440,000 distinct CDR3 sequences, with around 40% occurring only once. The sample holds a few counts of this clonotype. Its specificity is not known. The chain carries TRBV7-9 and TRBJ1-2, with D possibly TRBD1 on 5 matching bases. The sequencing sample was made of blood. The sequence came from a girl aged 10 to 17 with multiple sclerosis. Here the CDR3 reads CASSLRQIYTF. CDR3 bases: TGTGCCAGCAGCTTAAGACAGATCTACACCTTC.